The clone carrying this T cell receptor (beta chain) appeared many times. Its antigen is as yet unknown. This sample is drawn from a study of regulatory T cells in long-lasting Graves disease. The sample's time point: newly diagnosed GD, antithyroid drugs for less than 3 months. PBMCs provided the RNA from which the TCR library was made. Arm-PCR of CDR3 regions and iRepertoire HTBI primers were used to build TCR beta libraries. TCRdb re-derived calls from the multiplex PCR reads in MiXCR, one entry per CDR3 protein. Of around 230,000 distinct CDR3 sequences in the sample, about 18% are singletons; the top ten hold approximately 24%. V was trimmed by 9 bases and J by 0 bases, leaving 12 bases between them. Germline CDR1 LNHDA, CDR2 SQIVND (reference sequence). CDR3 length equals 14 residues. Overall study results and limits: A greater number of public clonotypes (roughly 2,700) was shared by persistent patients than by new patients (just over 950). It was in persistent disease that TRBV28, TRBJ1-2 and TRBJ2-5 were favored.

V and J are TRBV19 and TRBJ2-4; TRBD2 is a possible D gene (6 bases). This clonotype was obtained from a female donor with Graves disease. The sequencing used peripheral blood mononuclear cells (PBMCs), collected at new diagnosis, from a patient treated with antithyroid drugs. The CDR3 region is CASSLGLAKNIQYF. The CDR3 DNA follows: TGTGCCAGCAGCTTGGGACTAGCCAAAAACATTCAGTACTTC.